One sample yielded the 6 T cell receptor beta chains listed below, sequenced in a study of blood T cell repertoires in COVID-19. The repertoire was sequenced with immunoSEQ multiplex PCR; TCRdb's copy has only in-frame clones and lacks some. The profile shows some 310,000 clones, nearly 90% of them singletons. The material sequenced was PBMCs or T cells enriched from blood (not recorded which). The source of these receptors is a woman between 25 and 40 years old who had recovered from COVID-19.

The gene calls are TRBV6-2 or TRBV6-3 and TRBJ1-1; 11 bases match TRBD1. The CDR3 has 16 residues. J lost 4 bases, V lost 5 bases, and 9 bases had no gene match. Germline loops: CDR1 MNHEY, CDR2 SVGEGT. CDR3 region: CASSTRTGGLVTEAFF. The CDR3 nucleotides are TGTGCCAGCAGTACCAGGACAGGGGGCTTGGTCACTGAAGCTTTCTTT.

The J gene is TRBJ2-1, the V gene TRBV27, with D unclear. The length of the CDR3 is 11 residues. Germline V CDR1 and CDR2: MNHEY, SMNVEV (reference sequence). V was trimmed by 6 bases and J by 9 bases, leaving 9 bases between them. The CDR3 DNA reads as TGTGCCAGCAGCACTTTCTCTGAGCAGTTCTTC. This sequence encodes CASSTFSEQFF.

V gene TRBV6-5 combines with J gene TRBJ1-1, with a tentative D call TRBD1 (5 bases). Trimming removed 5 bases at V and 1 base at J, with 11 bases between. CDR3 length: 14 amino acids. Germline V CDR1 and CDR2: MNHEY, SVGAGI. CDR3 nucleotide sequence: TGTGCCAGCAGTAACTGGGGGGGGAACACTGAAGCTTTCTTT. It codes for CASSNWGGNTEAFF.

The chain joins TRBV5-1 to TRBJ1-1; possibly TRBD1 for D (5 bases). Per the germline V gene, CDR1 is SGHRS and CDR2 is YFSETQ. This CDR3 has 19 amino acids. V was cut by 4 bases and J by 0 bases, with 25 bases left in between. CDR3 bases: TGCGCCAGCAGCCTGGCAAGGGGCTCAACGCGCCCAATGAACACTGAAGCTTTCTTT. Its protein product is CASSLARGSTRPMNTEAFF.

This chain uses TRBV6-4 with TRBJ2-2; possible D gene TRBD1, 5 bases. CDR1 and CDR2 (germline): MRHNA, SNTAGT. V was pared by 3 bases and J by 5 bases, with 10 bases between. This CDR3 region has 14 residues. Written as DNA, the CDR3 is TGTGCCAGCAGTGAAAGTCAGGGAACCGGGGAGCTGTTTTTT. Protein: CASSESQGTGELFF.

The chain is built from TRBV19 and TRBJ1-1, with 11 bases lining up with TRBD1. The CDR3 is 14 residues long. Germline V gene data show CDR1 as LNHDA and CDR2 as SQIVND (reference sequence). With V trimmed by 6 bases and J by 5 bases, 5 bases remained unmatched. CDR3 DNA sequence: TGTGCCAGTAGGGCGGACAGGGGGCCGACTGAAGCTTTCTTT. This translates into CASRADRGPTEAFF. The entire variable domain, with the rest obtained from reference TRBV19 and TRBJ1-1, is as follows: DGGITQSPKYLFRKEGQNVTLSCEQNLNHDAMYWYRQDPGQGLRLIYYSQIVNDFQKGDIAEGYSVSREKKESFPLTVTSAQKNPTAFYLCASRADRGPTEAFFGQGTRLTVV.